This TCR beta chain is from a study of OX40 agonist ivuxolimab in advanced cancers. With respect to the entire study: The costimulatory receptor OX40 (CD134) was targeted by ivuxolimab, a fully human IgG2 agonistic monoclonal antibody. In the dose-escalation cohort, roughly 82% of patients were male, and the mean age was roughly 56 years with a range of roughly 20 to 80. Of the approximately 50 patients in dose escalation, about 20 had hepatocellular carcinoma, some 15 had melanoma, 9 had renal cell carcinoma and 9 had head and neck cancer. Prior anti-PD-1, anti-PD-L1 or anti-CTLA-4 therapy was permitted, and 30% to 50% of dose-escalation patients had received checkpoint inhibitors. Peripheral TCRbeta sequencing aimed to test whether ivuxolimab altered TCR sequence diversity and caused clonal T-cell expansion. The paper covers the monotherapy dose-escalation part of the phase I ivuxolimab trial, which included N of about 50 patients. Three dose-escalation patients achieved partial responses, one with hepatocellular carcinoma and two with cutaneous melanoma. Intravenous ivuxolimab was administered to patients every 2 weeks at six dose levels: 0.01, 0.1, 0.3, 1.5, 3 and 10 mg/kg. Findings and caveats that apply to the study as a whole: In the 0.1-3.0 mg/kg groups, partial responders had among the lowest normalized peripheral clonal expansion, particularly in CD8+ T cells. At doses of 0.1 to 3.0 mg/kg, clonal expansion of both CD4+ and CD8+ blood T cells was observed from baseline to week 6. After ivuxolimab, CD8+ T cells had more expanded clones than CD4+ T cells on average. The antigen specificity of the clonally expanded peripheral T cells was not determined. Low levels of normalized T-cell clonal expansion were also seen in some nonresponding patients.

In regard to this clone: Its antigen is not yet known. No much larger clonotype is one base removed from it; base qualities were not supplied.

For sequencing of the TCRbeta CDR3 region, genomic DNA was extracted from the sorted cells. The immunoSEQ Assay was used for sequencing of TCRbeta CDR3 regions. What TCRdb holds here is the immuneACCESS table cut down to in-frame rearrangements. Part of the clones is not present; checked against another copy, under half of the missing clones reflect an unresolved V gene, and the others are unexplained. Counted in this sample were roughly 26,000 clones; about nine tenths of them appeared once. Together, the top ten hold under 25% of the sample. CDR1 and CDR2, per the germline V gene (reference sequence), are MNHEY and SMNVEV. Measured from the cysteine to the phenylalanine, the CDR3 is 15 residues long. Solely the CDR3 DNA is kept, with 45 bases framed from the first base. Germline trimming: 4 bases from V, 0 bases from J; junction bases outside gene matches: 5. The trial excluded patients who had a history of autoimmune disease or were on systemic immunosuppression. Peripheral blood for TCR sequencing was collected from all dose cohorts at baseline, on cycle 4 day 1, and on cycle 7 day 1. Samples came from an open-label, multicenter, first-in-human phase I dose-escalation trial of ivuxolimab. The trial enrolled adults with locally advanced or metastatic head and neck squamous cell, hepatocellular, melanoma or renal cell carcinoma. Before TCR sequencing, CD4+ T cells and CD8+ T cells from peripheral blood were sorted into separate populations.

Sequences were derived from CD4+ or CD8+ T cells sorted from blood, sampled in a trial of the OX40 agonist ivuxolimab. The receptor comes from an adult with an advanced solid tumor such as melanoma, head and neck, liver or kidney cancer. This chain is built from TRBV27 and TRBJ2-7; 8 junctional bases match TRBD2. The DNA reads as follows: TGTGCCAGCAGTTACACTAGCGGAGTCTCCTACGAGCAGTACTTC. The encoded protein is CASSYTSGVSYEQYF.